Listed below are T cell receptor beta chains from one sample, sequenced in a study of CD8 T cells in Susac syndrome. TCRdb used MiXCR to reprocess the immunoSEQ multiplex PCR reads, holding one entry per CDR3 protein. The sample yields more than 100,000 distinct CDR3 sequences, roughly 94% seen once. The sequencing input was CD8+ T cells from PBMCs. Receptors originate from a human donor with Susac syndrome. Both conserved end residues are part of each CDR3. Each record gives: J gene, D gene, V gene, clone size, CDR3 protein, CDR3 DNA. D genes are given only for firm matches. Some rows have no size entry. The others give once, few or many, or a class for an expanded clone.

>TRBJ1-5|-|TRBV4-3|-
CASSQGPGGNQPQHF
TGCGCCAGCAGCCAAGGGCCGGGGGGCAATCAGCCCCAGCATTTT
>TRBJ2-5|-|TRBV6-1|-
CASSWGTGETQYF
TGTGCCAGCAGTTGGGGGACGGGGGAGACCCAGTACTTC
>TRBJ2-3|-|TRBV3-1|-
CASSQEPGLMTDTQYF
TGTGCCAGCAGCCAAGAACCGGGACTTATGACAGATACGCAGTATTTT
>TRBJ1-6|-|TRBV29-1|-
CSVRTGFGSPLHF
TGCAGCGTCCGCACCGGATTTGGTTCACCCCTCCACTTT
>TRBJ1-1|-|TRBV2|-
CASSLGIRGTEAFF
TGTGCCAGCAGTTTAGGGATTCGGGGCACTGAAGCTTTCTTT
>TRBJ2-5|-|TRBV5-1|-
CASSFRQGGETQYF
TGCGCCAGCAGCTTTCGCCAAGGTGGGGAGACCCAGTACTTC
>TRBJ1-2|TRBD1|TRBV29-1|-
CSVEGTVRWVGYTF
TGCAGCGTTGAGGGGACAGTGAGGTGGGTTGGCTACACCTTC
>TRBJ2-4|-|TRBV20-1|-
CSARVRNKNIQYF
TGCAGTGCTAGAGTCAGGAACAAAAACATTCAGTACTTC
>TRBJ2-5|-|TRBV4-1|-
CASSQDFTAGLRYF
TGCGCCAGCAGCCAAGATTTTACGGCAGGGCTTCGGTACTTC
>TRBJ2-1|-|TRBV29-1|-
CSVEDLGGSSSYNEQFF
TGCAGCGTTGAAGATCTGGGGGGCTCGAGCTCCTACAATGAGCAGTTCTTC
>TRBJ1-2|-|TRBV19|-
CASSSLNYGYTF
TGTGCCAGTAGTAGCTTAAACTATGGCTACACCTTC
>TRBJ2-3|-|TRBV20-1|-
CSAPDHTDTQYF
TGCAGTGCTCCTGACCACACAGATACGCAGTATTTT
>TRBJ2-1|TRBD2|TRBV20-1|-
CSAREPSGDDNEQFF
TGCAGTGCTAGAGAACCTAGCGGGGATGACAATGAGCAGTTCTTC
>TRBJ1-1|-|TRBV12-3/TRBV12-4|-
CASRDSMNTEAFF
TGTGCCAGCAGGGATTCAATGAACACTGAAGCTTTCTTT
>TRBJ1-2|-|TRBV1|-
CTSSQAGWRGYTF
TGCACCAGCAGCCAAGCTGGGTGGAGGGGCTACACCTTC
>TRBJ2-3|TRBD2|TRBV24-1|-
CATSDLAGVDTQYF
TGTGCCACCAGTGATCTAGCGGGGGTGGATACGCAGTATTTT
>TRBJ2-3|-|TRBV12-3/TRBV12-4|-
CASREMLRPFGDTQYF
TGTGCCAGCAGGGAGATGCTACGGCCCTTCGGAGATACGCAGTATTTT
>TRBJ1-5|-|TRBV7-9|-
CASSSNRVDSYNQPQHF
TGTGCCAGCAGCTCCAACCGAGTAGACAGCTACAATCAGCCCCAGCATTTT
>TRBJ2-3|-|TRBV15|-
CATSRDLRGPTDTQYF
TGTGCCACCAGCAGGGATCTCAGGGGCCCCACAGATACGCAGTATTTT
>TRBJ2-5|TRBD2|TRBV6-2/TRBV6-3|-
CASSYSVTSGGETQYF
TGTGCCAGCAGTTACTCGGTCACTAGCGGGGGAGAGACCCAGTACTTC
>TRBJ2-1|TRBD1|TRBV9|-
CAGRTGLYNEQFF
TGTGCCGGCCGGACAGGGCTTTACAATGAGCAGTTCTTC
>TRBJ1-2|TRBD1|TRBV3-1|-
CASSHPTGGFSGYTF
TGTGCCAGCAGCCACCCGACAGGGGGCTTTTCAGGCTACACCTTC
>TRBJ2-1|-|TRBV24-1|-
CATSDGGYEQFF
TGTGCCACCAGTGACGGTGGTTATGAGCAGTTCTTC
>TRBJ1-1|-|TRBV9|-
CASSLRSRGDTEAFF
TGTGCCAGCAGCCTCAGGAGTAGGGGAGACACTGAAGCTTTCTTT
>TRBJ2-2|-|TRBV24-1|-
CATSASGGELFF
TGTGCCACCAGTGCGTCCGGCGGGGAGCTGTTTTTT
>TRBJ1-2|TRBD1|TRBV30|-
CASVPGQVYRYGYTF
TGTGCCTCGGTCCCCGGACAGGTCTATCGCTATGGCTACACCTTC
>TRBJ2-7|-|TRBV20-1|-
CSARDSGYEQYF
TGCAGTGCTAGAGACTCGGGCTACGAGCAGTACTTC
>TRBJ1-2|-|TRBV29-1|-
CSDGRGGGYTF
TGCAGCGATGGCAGGGGAGGTGGCTACACCTTC
>TRBJ2-1|TRBD2|TRBV11-2|-
CASSSVAGEGNDEQFF
TGTGCCAGCAGCTCAGTAGCGGGGGAAGGGAATGATGAGCAGTTCTTC
>TRBJ2-7|-|TRBV25-1|once
CASSEYHGEQYF
TGTGCCAGCAGTGAATACCACGGGGAGCAGTACTTC
>TRBJ1-1|-|TRBV29-1|-
CTSLVASNTEAFF
TGCACCTCACTAGTGGCTTCGAACACTGAAGCTTTCTTT